The T cell receptor (beta chain) described here comes from a study of shared clonotypes between healthy human individuals. Study in general: Per donor, three plates held CD4 naive cells, three held CD4 memory, two held CD8 naive and one held CD8 memory.

In its sample, this clone was seen a few times. What it recognizes is unknown. Additional DNA sequences in this sample encode the identical CDR3. TCRdb's table, derived via immunoSEQ multiplex PCR, lists solely in-frame clones and lacks some. Of roughly 1 million clones detected, around 74% appear once; the ten largest clones hold roughly 1.4%. V lost 5 bases, J lost 5 bases, and 3 bases stayed unmatched. CDR3 size: 13 residues. Looked up from germline, CDR1 is KGHSH and CDR2 is LQKENI. Whole-study findings and limits: Compared with clonotypes that all four donors shared, non-shared clonotypes had lower generation probabilities. A handful of donors showed sharing of approximately 5% of naive CD4 clonotypes.

Specimen: memory CD4+ T cells sorted from blood. The subset denotes: CD45RA-negative fraction. The TCR originated in a man younger than 35 in good health. The rearrangement links TRBV18 to TRBJ1-1; 9 bases line up with TRBD1. CDR3 protein: CASSSTGGTEAFF. Here the CDR3 DNA reads TGTGCCAGCTCATCGACAGGGGGGACTGAAGCTTTCTTT.